This T cell receptor beta chain emerged from a study of OX40 agonist ivuxolimab in advanced cancers. Study outcomes and limitations: Which antigen the expanded peripheral T cells recognized is unknown.

A note on this clone: No antigen is known for it.

In germline, CDR1 is MNHEY, CDR2 SMNVEV (reference sequence). Trimming removed 5 bases at V and 7 bases at J, with 12 bases between. This CDR3 is 14 amino acids long. Clones were read by immunoSEQ multiplex PCR, and TCRdb kept only the in-frame ones, dropping some. The sample has over 150,000 clones, under 95% seen once. The clonotype comes from an adult with an advanced solid tumor such as melanoma, head and neck, liver or kidney cancer. This specimen consisted of CD4+ or CD8+ T cells sorted from blood, obtained in a trial of the OX40 agonist ivuxolimab. The chain links TRBV27 to TRBJ1-6; no reliable D call. The CDR3 bases are TGTGCCAGCAGTGCCGGACTCCGCAATTCACCCCTCCACTTT. It is translated as CASSAGLRNSPLHF.